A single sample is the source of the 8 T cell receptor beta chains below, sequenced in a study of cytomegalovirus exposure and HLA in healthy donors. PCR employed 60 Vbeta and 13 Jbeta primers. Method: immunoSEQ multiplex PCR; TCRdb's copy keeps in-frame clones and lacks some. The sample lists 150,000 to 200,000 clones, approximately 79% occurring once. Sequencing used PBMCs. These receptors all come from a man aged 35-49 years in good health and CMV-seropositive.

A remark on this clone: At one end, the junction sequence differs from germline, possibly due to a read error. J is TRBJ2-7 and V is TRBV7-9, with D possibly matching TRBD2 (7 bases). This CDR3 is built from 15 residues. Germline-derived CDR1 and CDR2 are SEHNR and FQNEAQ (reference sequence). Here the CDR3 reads CSSSLERGASYEQYF. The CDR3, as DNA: TGTTCCAGCAGCTTAGAACGGGGGGCTTCCTACGAGCAGTACTTC.

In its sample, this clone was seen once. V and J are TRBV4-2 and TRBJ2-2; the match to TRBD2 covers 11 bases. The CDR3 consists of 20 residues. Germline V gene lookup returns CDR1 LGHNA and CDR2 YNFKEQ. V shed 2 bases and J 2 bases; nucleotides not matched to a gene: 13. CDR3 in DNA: TGTGCCAGCAGCCAAACCCCCGGACTAGCGGGCTTTTCCAACACCGGGGAGCTGTTTTTT. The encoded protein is CASSQTPGLAGFSNTGELFF.

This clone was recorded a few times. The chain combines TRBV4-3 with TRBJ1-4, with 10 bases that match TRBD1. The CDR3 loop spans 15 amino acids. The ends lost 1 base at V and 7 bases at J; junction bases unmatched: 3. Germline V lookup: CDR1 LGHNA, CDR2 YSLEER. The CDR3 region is CASSQGQGALEKLFF. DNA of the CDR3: TGCGCCAGCAGCCAAGGACAGGGGGCGCTTGAAAAACTGTTTTTT.

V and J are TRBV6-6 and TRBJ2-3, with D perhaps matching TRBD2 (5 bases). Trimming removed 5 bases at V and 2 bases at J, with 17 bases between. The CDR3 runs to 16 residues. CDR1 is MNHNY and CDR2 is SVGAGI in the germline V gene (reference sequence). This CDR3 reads CASSPSGTRTTDTQYF. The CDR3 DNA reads TGTGCCAGCAGTCCCTCGGGAACGCGTACCACAGATACGCAGTATTTT.

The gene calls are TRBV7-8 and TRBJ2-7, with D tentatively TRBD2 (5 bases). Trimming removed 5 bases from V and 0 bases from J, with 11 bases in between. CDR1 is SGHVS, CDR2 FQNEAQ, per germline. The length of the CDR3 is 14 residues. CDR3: CASSGDYSSYEQYF. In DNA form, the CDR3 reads TGTGCCAGCAGCGGAGACTACAGCTCCTACGAGCAGTACTTC. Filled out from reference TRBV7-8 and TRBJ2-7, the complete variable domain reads GAGVSQSPRYKVAKRGQDVALRCDPISGHVSLFWYQQALGQGPEFLTYFQNEAQLDKSGLPSDRFFAERPEGSVSTLKIQRTQQEDSAVYLCASSGDYSSYEQYFGPGTRLTVT.

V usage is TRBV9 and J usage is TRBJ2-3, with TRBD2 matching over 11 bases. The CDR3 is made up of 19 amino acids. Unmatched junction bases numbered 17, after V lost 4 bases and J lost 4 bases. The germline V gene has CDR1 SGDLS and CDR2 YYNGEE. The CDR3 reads CASSLLGSGGAGWADTQYF. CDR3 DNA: TGTGCCAGCAGCCTCCTGGGTAGCGGGGGGGCCGGGTGGGCAGATACGCAGTATTTT.

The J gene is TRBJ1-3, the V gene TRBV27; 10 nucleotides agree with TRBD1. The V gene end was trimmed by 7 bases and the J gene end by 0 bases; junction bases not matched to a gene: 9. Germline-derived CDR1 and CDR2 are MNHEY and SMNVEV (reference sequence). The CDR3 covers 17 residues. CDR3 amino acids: CASTKTGGLYSGNTIYF. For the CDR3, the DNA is TGTGCCAGCACCAAGACAGGGGGCCTGTACTCTGGAAACACCATATATTTT.

The CDR3 sequence is CASSWGGGRGTGELFF. CDR3 sequence (DNA): TGTGCCAGCAGCTGGGGTGGAGGGAGAGGTACCGGGGAGCTGTTTTTT. The chain has TRBV5-6 and TRBJ2-2; TRBD2 might be the D (6 bases). The V gene's germline CDR1 is SGHDT and CDR2 YYEEEE. CDR3 length: 16 amino acids. Trimming removed 3 bases from V and 5 bases from J, with 17 bases in between.